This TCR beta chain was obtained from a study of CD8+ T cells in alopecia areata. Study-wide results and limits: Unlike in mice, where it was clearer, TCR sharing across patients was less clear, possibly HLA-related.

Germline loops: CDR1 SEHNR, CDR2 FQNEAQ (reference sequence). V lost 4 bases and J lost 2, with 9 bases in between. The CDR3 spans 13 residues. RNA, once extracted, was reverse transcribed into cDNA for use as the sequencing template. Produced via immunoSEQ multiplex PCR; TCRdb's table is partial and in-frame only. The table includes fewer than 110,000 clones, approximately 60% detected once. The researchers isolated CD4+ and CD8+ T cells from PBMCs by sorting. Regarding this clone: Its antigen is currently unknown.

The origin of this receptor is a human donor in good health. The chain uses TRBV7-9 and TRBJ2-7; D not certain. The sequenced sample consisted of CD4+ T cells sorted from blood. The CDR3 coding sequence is TGTGCCAGCAGCTCATCCCTCCCCTACGAGCAGTACTTC. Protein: CASSSSLPYEQYF.